Each of the 31 T cell receptor beta chains below was sequenced from the same sample in a study of Tregs in tolerant kidney transplant recipients. Clones were sequenced by immunoSEQ multiplex PCR, and TCRdb holds only the in-frame ones, with some missing. The sample records about 240,000 clones, about 86% being singletons. Material for sequencing was CD4+ T cells from blood. Receptors originate from a human donor in good health.

V is TRBV18 and J is TRBJ2-1; 8 bases are a match to TRBD1. CDR1 is KGHSH and CDR2 is LQKENI in the germline V gene. This CDR3 is built from 15 residues. After removal of 2 bases from V and 8 bases from J, the junction contained 8 bases not matched to a gene. CDR3 protein: CASSPKDRVLDEQFF. In nucleotides, the CDR3 is TGTGCCAGCTCACCAAAGGACAGGGTGTTAGATGAGCAGTTCTTC. Full variable domain (remainder filled in from reference TRBV18 and TRBJ2-1): NAGVMQNPRHLVRRRGQEARLRCSPMKGHSHVYWYRQLPEEGLKFMVYLQKENIIDESGMPKERFSAEFPKEGPSILRIQQVVRGDSAAYFCASSPKDRVLDEQFFGPGTRLTVL.

This clone was seen just once. V and J are TRBV4-1 and TRBJ2-3; D is perhaps TRBD1 (6 bases). CDR3 size: 15 residues. V gave up 1 base and J gave up 7 bases, with 15 bases separating them. The germline gives CDR1 MGHRA, CDR2 YSYEKL. The CDR3 loop is CASSQVGGSVNTQYF. CDR3 bases: TGCGCCAGCAGCCAAGTTGGGGGCTCGGTAAATACGCAGTATTTT.

The chain combines TRBV6-5 with TRBJ1-2; possibly TRBD1 for D (6 bases). Germline V gives CDR1 MNHEY, CDR2 SVGAGI. The CDR3 length is 11 residues. Trimming pared 6 bases from V and 8 bases from J, leaving 10 bases between. The CDR3 coding sequence is TGTGCCAGCAGCCACAGGGACGGCTACACCTTC. It translates to CASSHRDGYTF.

V and J are TRBV7-9 and TRBJ1-2; D is ambiguous. CDR1 SEHNR and CDR2 FQNEAQ come from the germline V gene (reference sequence). V was cut by 4 bases and J by 4 bases, with 7 bases left in between. This CDR3 is built from 12 residues. CDR3 coding DNA: TGTGCCAGCAGCTACCCTTTCTATGGCTACACCTTC. Protein sequence: CASSYPFYGYTF.

Note on this clone: Other DNA sequences in this sample translate to the same CDR3. The J gene is TRBJ1-1, the V gene TRBV5-1; TRBD1 agrees at 8 bases. The CDR3 covers 15 residues. The V gene's germline CDR1 is SGHRS and CDR2 YFSETQ. The V and J ends lost 0 bases and 1 base, in that order; junction bases with no gene match: 2. The CDR3 is CASSLDGQGNTEAFF. The CDR3 coding sequence is TGCGCCAGCAGCTTGGACGGACAGGGGAACACTGAAGCTTTCTTT.

The V call is TRBV19, the J call TRBJ1-5; D perhaps matches TRBD1 (6 bases). The germline V gene encodes CDR1 LNHDA and CDR2 SQIVND (reference sequence). V was trimmed by 6 bases and J by 4 bases, leaving 10 bases between them. There are 13 residues in the CDR3. The CDR3 sequence is CASSQGQNQPQHF. CDR3 in DNA: TGTGCCAGTAGCCAGGGACAAAATCAGCCCCAGCATTTT. Combining the CDR3 with reference TRBV19 and TRBJ1-5 gives the whole variable domain DGGITQSPKYLFRKEGQNVTLSCEQNLNHDAMYWYRQDPGQGLRLIYYSQIVNDFQKGDIAEGYSVSREKKESFPLTVTSAQKNPTAFYLCASSQGQNQPQHFGDGTRLSIL.

The chain links TRBV19 to TRBJ2-7, with D possibly called TRBD1 or TRBD2 (6 bases each). The V gene lost 3 bases and the J gene lost 3 bases, with 15 bases spanning the gap. Germline values: CDR1 LNHDA, CDR2 SQIVND (reference sequence). This CDR3 is 15 amino acids long. Here the CDR3 reads CASSMDRGRRYEQYF. The CDR3 DNA is TGTGCCAGTAGTATGGATCGGGGGCGACGCTACGAGCAGTACTTC.

CDR3 nucleotides: TGTGCCAGCAGTTTATCATGGACAGGGAACACCGGGGAGCTGTTTTTT. This codes for CASSLSWTGNTGELFF. The chain carries TRBV27 and TRBJ2-2, with TRBD1 matching over 7 bases. This CDR3 region has 16 residues. Unmatched junction bases numbered 2, after V lost 0 bases and J lost 1 base. CDR1 is MNHEY, CDR2 SMNVEV, per germline (reference sequence).

The chain joins TRBV27 to TRBJ2-1; 8 bases match TRBD1. V trimming: 8 bases; J trimming: 0 bases; junction bases outside the gene matches: 9. The V gene's germline CDR1 is MNHEY and CDR2 SMNVEV (reference sequence). The CDR3 length is 16 residues. In DNA, the CDR3 is TGTGCCAGCTACTCGGACAGGGCTTTCTCCTACAATGAGCAGTTCTTC. Its translation: CASYSDRAFSYNEQFF.

This clone was seen once. The chain couples TRBV19 to TRBJ2-7, with 7 bases that match TRBD1. Germline trimming cut 3 bases from V and 5 bases from J; bases unmatched to any gene: 7. The CDR3 length is 14 residues. The germline V gene encodes CDR1 LNHDA and CDR2 SQIVND (reference sequence). The CDR3 protein is CASSIHPGGNEQYF. In DNA, the CDR3 is TGTGCCAGTAGTATTCACCCAGGGGGTAACGAGCAGTACTTC.

The gene calls are TRBV5-1 and TRBJ1-2; D possibly corresponds to TRBD1 (6 bases). The CDR3 consists of 17 residues. Trimming stripped 2 bases from V and 6 bases from J, with 23 bases between. Germline V gene data show CDR1 as SGHRS and CDR2 as YFSETQ. CDR3 region: CASSFGRGTYLVDGYTF. CDR3 DNA: TGCGCCAGCAGCTTTGGAAGGGGGACCTATTTGGTTGATGGCTACACCTTC.

As DNA, the CDR3 is TGCGCCAGCAGCTTGGGGGTGGATCTAGTGGTACAAGAGACCCAGTACTTC. Its protein is CASSLGVDLVVQETQYF. The rearrangement uses TRBV5-1 and TRBJ2-5; unclear D gene. Germline V CDR1 and CDR2: SGHRS, YFSETQ. This CDR3 spans 17 amino acids. Trimming cost V 0 bases and J 2 bases, with 17 bases left between them.

The rearrangement uses TRBV2 and TRBJ2-2; no firm D call. CDR3 length equals 15 residues. Per the germline V gene, CDR1 is SNHLY and CDR2 is FYNNEI. V dropped 7 bases and J dropped 4 bases, with 16 bases sitting between them. CDR3 nucleotides: TGTGCCAGCAAGGCCGAATGGTCGGGCACCGGGGAGCTGTTTTTT. It is translated as CASKAEWSGTGELFF.

This chain connects TRBV5-4 to TRBJ1-2; the D is unclear. Germline V CDR1 and CDR2: SGHNT, YYREEE (reference sequence). V was shortened by 3 bases and J by 4 bases, with 10 bases between the two germline ends. CDR3 length equals 13 residues. The CDR3 here is CASSSERSYGYTF. The CDR3 DNA follows: TGTGCCAGCAGCTCCGAGCGAAGCTATGGCTACACCTTC.

V gene TRBV18 combines with J gene TRBJ1-1, with TRBD1 identical over 8 bases. The germline V gene has CDR1 KGHSH and CDR2 LQKENI. J lost 2 bases, V lost 6 bases, and 5 bases had no gene match. This CDR3 has 14 amino acids. CDR3 sequence reads: CASSLDRENTEAFF. CDR3 DNA: TGTGCCAGCTCGTTGGACAGGGAAAACACTGAAGCTTTCTTT.

The chain carries TRBV19 and TRBJ1-2, with D unclear. Trimming stripped 5 bases from V and 4 bases from J, with 11 bases between. The V gene's germline CDR1 is LNHDA and CDR2 SQIVND (reference sequence). The CDR3 loop spans 13 amino acids. CDR3 in amino acids: CASSSAGIYGYTF. The DNA of the CDR3 is TGTGCCAGTAGTTCCGCCGGGATCTATGGCTACACCTTC.

The rearrangement joins TRBV7-9 to TRBJ2-1; 9 positions match TRBD1. CDR3 size: 15 residues. V was clipped by 6 bases and J by 8 bases; unmatched bases: 11. CDR1 and CDR2 (germline): SEHNR, FQNEAQ (reference sequence). CDR3: CASSYGTGYMDEQFF. The CDR3 DNA follows: TGTGCCAGCAGTTACGGGACAGGGTACATGGATGAGCAGTTCTTC.

The gene calls are TRBV15 and TRBJ1-4; 9 nucleotides align to TRBD1. The ends lost 4 bases at V and 5 bases at J; junction bases unmatched: 8. From germline, CDR1 is LNHNV and CDR2 YYDKDF (reference sequence). This CDR3 region has 16 residues. CDR3 sequence (DNA): TGTGCCACCAGCACCCCCGGGACAGGGCTGAATGAAAAACTGTTTTTT. It specifies CATSTPGTGLNEKLFF.

Of note for this clone: This sample includes further DNA sequences coding for the same CDR3. The rearrangement links TRBV11-3 to TRBJ1-1; D call uncertain. This CDR3 is 13 amino acids long. The germline V and J ends were trimmed by 6 bases and 2 bases, with 10 bases remaining between them. Germline loops: CDR1 SGHNT, CDR2 YENEEA. The CDR3 is CASSLGRNTEAFF. CDR3 bases: TGTGCCAGCAGTCTAGGTAGAAACACTGAAGCTTTCTTT. Full variable domain (outside the CDR3, taken from reference TRBV11-3 and TRBJ1-1): EAGVVQSPRYKIIEKKQPVAFWCNPISGHNTLYWYLQNLGQGPELLIRYENEEAVDDSQLPKDRFSAERLKGVDSTLKIQPAELGDSAVYLCASSLGRNTEAFFGQGTRLTVV.

The genes are TRBV7-3 and TRBJ1-5, with D maybe TRBD1 (5 bases). Trimming stripped 5 bases from V and 2 bases from J, with 16 bases between. CDR3 length: 16 residues. Per the germline V gene, CDR1 is SGHTA and CDR2 is FQGTGA. In nucleotides, the CDR3 is TGTGCCAGCAGCCCGGACGGGACGGTGGGCAATCAGCCCCAGCATTTT. As protein: CASSPDGTVGNQPQHF.

This clone was seen more than once but under ten times. The genes are TRBV27 and TRBJ2-7; TRBD2 matches at 9 bases. Germline CDR1 and CDR2: MNHEY and SMNVEV (reference sequence). The CDR3 has 14 residues. The V gene end was trimmed by 5 bases and the J gene end by 4 bases; junction bases not matched to a gene: 6. The CDR3 sequence is CASSLYSGRYEQYF. CDR3 DNA: TGTGCCAGCAGTCTGTATAGCGGGAGATACGAGCAGTACTTC.

In the case of this clone: This specimen includes other DNA sequences encoding the same CDR3. The CDR3 loop is CASSGQGARDSPLHF. The CDR3 DNA is TGTGCCAGCAGCGGACAGGGGGCGCGGGATTCACCCCTCCACTTT. This chain joins TRBV2 and TRBJ1-6; 11 nucleotides align to TRBD1. The CDR3 contains 15 residues. The V gene end was trimmed by 6 bases and the J gene end by 8 bases; junction bases not matched to a gene: 6. CDR1 SNHLY and CDR2 FYNNEI come from the germline V gene.

The rearrangement joins TRBV5-1 to TRBJ2-7; no firm D call. The germline V gene encodes CDR1 SGHRS and CDR2 YFSETQ. There are 13 residues in the CDR3. With 4 bases removed from V and 6 bases from J, the gap between germline ends came to 14 bases. The CDR3 loop is CASSPGPFGEQYF. The DNA of the CDR3 is TGCGCCAGCAGCCCCGGGCCGTTCGGCGAGCAGTACTTC.

J is TRBJ2-1 and V is TRBV29-1; TRBD2 matches at 7 bases. Germline values: CDR1 SQVTM, CDR2 ANQGSEA. The CDR3 spans 14 residues. J gave up 3 bases and V 6 bases, and 8 bases lay outside the gene matches. The CDR3 reads CSVAPSGGYNEQFF. In DNA form, the CDR3 reads TGCAGCGTGGCCCCTAGCGGTGGCTACAATGAGCAGTTCTTC.

This chain uses TRBV4-2 with TRBJ2-1; TRBD1 matches 8 bases. The trim removed 0 bases at V and 2 bases at J, leaving 9 bases unmatched. CDR3 length: 18 amino acids. Germline CDR1 and CDR2: LGHNA and YNFKEQ. CDR3 region: CASSQDGAGGVPYNEQFF. The CDR3 region has the DNA TGTGCCAGCAGCCAAGATGGGGCAGGGGGCGTTCCCTACAATGAGCAGTTCTTC.

The chain is built from TRBV5-1 and TRBJ2-1; TRBD1 agrees at 11 bases. Looked up from germline, CDR1 is SGHRS and CDR2 is YFSETQ. Trimming took 0 bases from V and 7 from J; bases not matched to a gene: 12. The CDR3 totals 18 residues. In DNA, the CDR3 is TGCGCCAGCAGCTTGGGAGGACAGGGGGCAAGTAGGGTAAATGAGCAGTTCTTC. Its translation: CASSLGGQGASRVNEQFF.

The chain combines TRBV4-1 with TRBJ2-5, with D perhaps matching TRBD1 (6 bases). This CDR3 region has 16 residues. Germline V gene data show CDR1 as MGHRA and CDR2 as YSYEKL. Trimming removed 2 bases at V and 4 bases at J, with 17 bases between. In DNA, the CDR3 is TGCGCCAGCAGCCAAAGCGCAATACAGGGTAGAGAGACCCAGTACTTC. This gives the protein CASSQSAIQGRETQYF.

This clone appeared once. The chain employs TRBV4-1 and TRBJ1-5; possible D gene TRBD1, 5 bases. CDR1 is MGHRA and CDR2 is YSYEKL in the germline V gene. The CDR3 runs to 17 residues. With 2 bases removed from V and 5 bases from J, the gap between germline ends came to 19 bases. CDR3 region: CASSQPFRGMIDQPQHF. CDR3 in DNA: TGCGCCAGCAGCCAACCCTTCCGGGGGATGATCGATCAGCCCCAGCATTTT.

For this clone: Other DNA sequences of this sample code for an identical CDR3. This chain joins TRBV7-2 and TRBJ2-7, with TRBD1 matching over 7 bases. This CDR3 has 14 amino acids. The germline V gene has CDR1 SGHTA and CDR2 FQGNSA. V dropped 2 bases and J dropped 7; count of bases not matched to a gene: 8. CDR3 in DNA: TGTGCCAGCAGCTTACAGGGGGTTGGCTATGAGCAGTACTTC. Amino acids: CASSLQGVGYEQYF.

This clone has just a few counts. The chain employs TRBV28 and TRBJ1-1; D is uncertain. The V gene lost 2 bases and the J gene lost 0 bases, with 7 bases spanning the gap. This CDR3 spans 14 amino acids. CDR1 is MDHEN, CDR2 SYDVKM, per germline. CDR3 amino acids: CASSLVPVNTEAFF. CDR3 nucleotides: TGTGCCAGCAGTTTAGTGCCAGTGAACACTGAAGCTTTCTTT.

The chain is built from TRBV7-3 and TRBJ2-1; 8 positions match TRBD2. Trimming took 4 bases from V and 0 from J; bases not matched to a gene: 5. The CDR3 spans 16 residues. Per the germline V gene, CDR1 is SGHTA and CDR2 is FQGTGA. CDR3 sequence (DNA): TGTGCCAGCAGCTCCCGAGCGGGGGTCTCCTACAATGAGCAGTTCTTC. It encodes CASSSRAGVSYNEQFF.